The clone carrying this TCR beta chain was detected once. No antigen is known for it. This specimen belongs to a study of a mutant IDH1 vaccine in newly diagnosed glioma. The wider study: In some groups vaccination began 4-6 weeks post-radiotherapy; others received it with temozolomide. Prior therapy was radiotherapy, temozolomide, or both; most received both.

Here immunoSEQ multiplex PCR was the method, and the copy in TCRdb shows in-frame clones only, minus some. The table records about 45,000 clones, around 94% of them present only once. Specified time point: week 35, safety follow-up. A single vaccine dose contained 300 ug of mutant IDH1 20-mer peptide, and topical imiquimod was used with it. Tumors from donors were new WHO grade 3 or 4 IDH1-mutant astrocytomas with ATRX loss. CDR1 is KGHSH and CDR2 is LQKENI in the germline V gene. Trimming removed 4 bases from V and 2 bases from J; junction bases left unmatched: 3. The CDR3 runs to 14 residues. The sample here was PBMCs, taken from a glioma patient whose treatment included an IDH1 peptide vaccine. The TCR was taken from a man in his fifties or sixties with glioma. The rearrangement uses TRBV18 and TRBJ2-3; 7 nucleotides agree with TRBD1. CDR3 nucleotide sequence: TGTGCCAGCTCACTGACAGGGTCCACAGATACGCAGTATTTT. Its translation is CASSLTGSTDTQYF.